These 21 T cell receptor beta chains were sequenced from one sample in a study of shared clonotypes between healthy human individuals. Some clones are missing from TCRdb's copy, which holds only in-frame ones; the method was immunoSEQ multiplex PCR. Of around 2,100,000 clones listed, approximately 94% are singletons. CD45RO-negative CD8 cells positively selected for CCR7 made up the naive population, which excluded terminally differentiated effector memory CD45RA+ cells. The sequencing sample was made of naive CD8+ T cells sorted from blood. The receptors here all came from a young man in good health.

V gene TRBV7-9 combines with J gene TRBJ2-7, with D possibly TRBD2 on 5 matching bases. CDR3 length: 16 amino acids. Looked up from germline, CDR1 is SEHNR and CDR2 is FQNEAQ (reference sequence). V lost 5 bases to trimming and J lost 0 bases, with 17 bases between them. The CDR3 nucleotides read TGTGCCAGCAGCCTCGCGGGTGAATCACCCTCCTACGAGCAGTACTTC. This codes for CASSLAGESPSYEQYF.

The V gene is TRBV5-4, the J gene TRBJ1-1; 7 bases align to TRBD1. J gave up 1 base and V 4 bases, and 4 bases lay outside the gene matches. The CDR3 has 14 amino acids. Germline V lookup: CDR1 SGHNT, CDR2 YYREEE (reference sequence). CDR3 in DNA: TGTGCCAGCAGCCCCCGGGACAGGAACACTGAAGCTTTCTTT. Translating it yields CASSPRDRNTEAFF.

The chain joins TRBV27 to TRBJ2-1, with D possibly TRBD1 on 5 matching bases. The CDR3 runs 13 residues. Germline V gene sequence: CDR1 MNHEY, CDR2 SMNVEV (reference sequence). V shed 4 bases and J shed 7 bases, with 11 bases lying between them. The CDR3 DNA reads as TGTGCCAGCAGTTATGAATCAGGGAATGAGCAGTTCTTC. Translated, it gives CASSYESGNEQFF.

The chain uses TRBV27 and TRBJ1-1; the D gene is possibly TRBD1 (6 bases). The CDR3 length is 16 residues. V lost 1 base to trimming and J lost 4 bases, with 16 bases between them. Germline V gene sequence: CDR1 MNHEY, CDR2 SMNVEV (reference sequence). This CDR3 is CASSLLAVGGGTEAFF. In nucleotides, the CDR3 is TGTGCCAGCAGTTTATTAGCCGTTGGGGGCGGCACTGAAGCTTTCTTT.

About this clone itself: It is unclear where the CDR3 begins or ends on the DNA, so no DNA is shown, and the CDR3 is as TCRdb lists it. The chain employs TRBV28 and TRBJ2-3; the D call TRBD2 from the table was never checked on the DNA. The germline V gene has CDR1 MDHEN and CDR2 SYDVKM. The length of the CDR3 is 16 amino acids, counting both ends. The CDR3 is CASSLSLRGLADTQYF.

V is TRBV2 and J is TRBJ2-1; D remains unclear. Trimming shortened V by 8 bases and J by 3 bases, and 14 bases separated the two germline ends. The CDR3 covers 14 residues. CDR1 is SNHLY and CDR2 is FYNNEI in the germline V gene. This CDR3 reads CASAPRQVYNEQFF. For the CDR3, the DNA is TGTGCCAGCGCCCCCCGACAAGTCTACAATGAGCAGTTCTTC.

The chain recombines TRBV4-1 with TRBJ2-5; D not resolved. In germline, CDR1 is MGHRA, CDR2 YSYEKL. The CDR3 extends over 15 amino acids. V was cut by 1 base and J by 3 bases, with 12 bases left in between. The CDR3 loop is CASSQGPGREETQYF. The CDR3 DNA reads TGCGCCAGCAGCCAAGGACCAGGTCGGGAAGAGACCCAGTACTTC.

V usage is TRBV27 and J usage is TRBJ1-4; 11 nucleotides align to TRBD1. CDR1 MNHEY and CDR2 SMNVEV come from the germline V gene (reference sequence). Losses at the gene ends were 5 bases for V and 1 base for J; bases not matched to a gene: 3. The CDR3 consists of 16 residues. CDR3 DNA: TGTGCCAGCAGTCCAGGGACAGGGGGAACTAATGAAAAACTGTTTTTT. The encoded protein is CASSPGTGGTNEKLFF.

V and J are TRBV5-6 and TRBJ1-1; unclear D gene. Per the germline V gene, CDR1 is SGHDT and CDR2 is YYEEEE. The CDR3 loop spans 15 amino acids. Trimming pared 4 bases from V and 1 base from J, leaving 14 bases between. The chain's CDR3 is CASSAGGSGNTEAFF. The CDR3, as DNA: TGTGCCAGCAGCGCAGGTGGTTCCGGGAACACTGAAGCTTTCTTT.

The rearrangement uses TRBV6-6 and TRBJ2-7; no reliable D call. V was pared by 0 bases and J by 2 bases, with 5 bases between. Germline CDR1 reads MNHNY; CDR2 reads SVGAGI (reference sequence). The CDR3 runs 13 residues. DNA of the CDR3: TGTGCCAGCAGTTACTCACACCCCTACGAGCAGTACTTC. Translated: CASSYSHPYEQYF.

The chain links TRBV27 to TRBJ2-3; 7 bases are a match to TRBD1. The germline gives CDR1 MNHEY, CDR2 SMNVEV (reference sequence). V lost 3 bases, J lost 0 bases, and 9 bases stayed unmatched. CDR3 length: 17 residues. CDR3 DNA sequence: TGTGCCAGCAGTTTCCAACAGGGACAGCTCAGCACAGATACGCAGTATTTT. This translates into CASSFQQGQLSTDTQYF.

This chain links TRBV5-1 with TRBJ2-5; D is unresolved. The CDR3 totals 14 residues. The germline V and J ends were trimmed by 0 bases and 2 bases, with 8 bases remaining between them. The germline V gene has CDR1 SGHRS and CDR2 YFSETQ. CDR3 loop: CASSLGNVQETQYF. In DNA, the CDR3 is TGCGCCAGCAGCTTGGGCAACGTTCAAGAGACCCAGTACTTC. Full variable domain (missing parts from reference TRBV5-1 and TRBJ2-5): KAGVTQTPRYLIKTRGQQVTLSCSPISGHRSVSWYQQTPGQGLQFLFEYFSETQRNKGNFPGRFSGRQFSNSRSEMNVSTLELGDSALYLCASSLGNVQETQYFGPGTRLLVL.

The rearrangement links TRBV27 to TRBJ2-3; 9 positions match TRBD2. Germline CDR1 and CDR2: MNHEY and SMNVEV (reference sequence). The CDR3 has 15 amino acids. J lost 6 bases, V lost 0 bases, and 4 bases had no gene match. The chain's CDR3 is CASSLSFGLADTQYF. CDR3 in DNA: TGTGCCAGCAGTTTATCCTTTGGACTAGCGGATACGCAGTATTTT.

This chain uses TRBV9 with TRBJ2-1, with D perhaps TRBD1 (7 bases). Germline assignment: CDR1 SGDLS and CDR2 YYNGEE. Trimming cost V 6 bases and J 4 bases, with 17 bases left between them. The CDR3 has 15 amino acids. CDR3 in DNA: TGTGCCAGCACAGGGGGGCAGGGCCTATACAATGAGCAGTTCTTC. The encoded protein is CASTGGQGLYNEQFF.

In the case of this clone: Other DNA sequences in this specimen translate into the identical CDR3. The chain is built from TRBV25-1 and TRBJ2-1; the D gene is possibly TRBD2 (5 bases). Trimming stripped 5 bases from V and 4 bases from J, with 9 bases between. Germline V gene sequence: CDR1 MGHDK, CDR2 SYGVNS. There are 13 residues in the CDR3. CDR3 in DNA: TGTGCCAGCAGTTTGGCGGGTTACAATGAGCAGTTCTTC. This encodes CASSLAGYNEQFF.

The CDR3 sequence: CASSLPRVSYNEQFF. CDR3 DNA sequence: TGTGCCAGCAGCTTGCCCCGTGTCTCCTACAATGAGCAGTTCTTC. The J gene is TRBJ2-1, the V gene TRBV5-6; no clear D gene. The CDR3 runs 15 residues. V was trimmed by 1 base and J by 0 bases, leaving 8 bases between them. The germline gives CDR1 SGHDT, CDR2 YYEEEE.

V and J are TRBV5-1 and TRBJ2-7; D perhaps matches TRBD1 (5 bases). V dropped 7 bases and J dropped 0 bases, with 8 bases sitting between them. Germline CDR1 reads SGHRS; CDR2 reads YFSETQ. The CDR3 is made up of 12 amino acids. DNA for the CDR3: TGCGCCAGCGGGGCAGTCTCCTACGAGCAGTACTTC. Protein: CASGAVSYEQYF.

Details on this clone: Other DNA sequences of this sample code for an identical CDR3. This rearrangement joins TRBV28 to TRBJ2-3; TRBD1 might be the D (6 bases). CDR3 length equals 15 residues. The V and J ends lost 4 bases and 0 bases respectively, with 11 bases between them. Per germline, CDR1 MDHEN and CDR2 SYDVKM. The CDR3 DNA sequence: TGTGCCAGCAGTTCCGGGACAACTAGCACAGATACGCAGTATTTT. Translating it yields CASSSGTTSTDTQYF.

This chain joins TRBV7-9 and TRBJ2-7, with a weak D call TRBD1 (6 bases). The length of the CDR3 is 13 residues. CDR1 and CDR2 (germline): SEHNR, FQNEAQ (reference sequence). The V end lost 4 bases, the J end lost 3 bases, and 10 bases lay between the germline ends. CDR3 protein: CASSSGAFYEQYF. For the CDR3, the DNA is TGTGCCAGCAGCTCAGGGGCCTTCTACGAGCAGTACTTC. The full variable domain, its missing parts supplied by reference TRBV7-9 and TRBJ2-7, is DTGVSQNPRHKITKRGQNVTFRCDPISEHNRLYWYRQTLGQGPEFLTYFQNEAQLEKSRLLSDRFSAERPKGSFSTLEIQRTEQGDSAMYLCASSSGAFYEQYFGPGTRLTVT.

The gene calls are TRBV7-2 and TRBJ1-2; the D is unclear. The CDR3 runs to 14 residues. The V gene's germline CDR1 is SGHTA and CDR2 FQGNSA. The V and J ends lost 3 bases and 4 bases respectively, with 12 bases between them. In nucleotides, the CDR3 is TGTGCCAGCAGCTTTACAGAGACGTCCTATGGCTACACCTTC. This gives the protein CASSFTETSYGYTF.

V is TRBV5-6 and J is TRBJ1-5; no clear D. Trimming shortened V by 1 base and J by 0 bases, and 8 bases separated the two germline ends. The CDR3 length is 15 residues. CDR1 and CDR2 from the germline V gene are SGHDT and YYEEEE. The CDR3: CASSLSRNSNQPQHF. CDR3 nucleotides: TGTGCCAGCAGCTTGTCACGGAATAGCAATCAGCCCCAGCATTTT.